Listed below are T cell receptor beta chains from one sample, sequenced in a study of control samples from healthy donors and cancer patients. Assay used: immunoSEQ multiplex PCR; TCRdb lists only in-frame clones, some missing. The table lists about 44,000 clones, roughly 77% of them singletons. Sequencing was carried out using formalin-fixed, paraffin-embedded tissue. The origin of the receptors is a male donor with melanoma. The CDR3 runs from the conserved cysteine through the conserved F or W. Each record gives: clone size, J gene, V gene, D gene, CDR3 DNA, CDR3 protein. The D gene is left open where the match is weak. Expanded clones get a size class; other rows say once, few or many, or leave the size out.

clone_size: NA; j_call: TRBJ2-5; v_call: TRBV6-2/TRBV6-3; d_call: NA; cdr3_nt: TGTGCCAGCAGTTACGGCGGGACCCAGTACTTC; cdr3_aa: CASSYGGTQYF
clone_size: NA; j_call: TRBJ1-6; v_call: TRBV28; d_call: NA; cdr3_nt: TGTGCCAGCGCCGGAGGGGATAATTCACCCCTCCACTTT; cdr3_aa: CASAGGDNSPLHF
clone_size: NA; j_call: TRBJ2-2; v_call: TRBV2; d_call: NA; cdr3_nt: TGTGCCAGCAGTGAAGGGATCCTTGGAGGCGGGGAGCTGTTTTTT; cdr3_aa: CASSEGILGGGELFF
clone_size: NA; j_call: TRBJ2-7; v_call: TRBV6-6; d_call: TRBD2; cdr3_nt: TGTGCCAGCAGGCCCCCCGGAGGGAGGGGCTACGAGCAGTACTTC; cdr3_aa: CASRPPGGRGYEQYF
clone_size: many; j_call: TRBJ2-1; v_call: TRBV2; d_call: NA; cdr3_nt: TGTGCCAGCAGCGGAGAGGTTGAGCAGTTCTTC; cdr3_aa: CASSGEVEQFF
clone_size: NA; j_call: TRBJ1-2; v_call: TRBV3-1/TRBV3-2; d_call: TRBD1; cdr3_nt: TGTGCCAGCAGCCAAGAGGGGTGGGGACAGAGTAACTATGGCTACACCTTC; cdr3_aa: CASSQEGWGQSNYGYTF
clone_size: NA; j_call: TRBJ2-6; v_call: TRBV6-6; d_call: NA; cdr3_nt: TGTGCCAGCAGTCGGCCGCAGGGGGGCTCTGGGGCCAACGTCCTGACTTTC; cdr3_aa: CASSRPQGGSGANVLTF
clone_size: many; j_call: TRBJ1-2; v_call: TRBV7-9; d_call: NA; cdr3_nt: TGTGCCAGCAGACCCCTTGACTATGGCTACACCTTC; cdr3_aa: CASRPLDYGYTF
clone_size: NA; j_call: TRBJ2-2; v_call: TRBV5-6; d_call: NA; cdr3_nt: TGTGCCAGCCGGCGGGCCGGGGAGCTGTTTTTT; cdr3_aa: CASRRAGELFF
clone_size: NA; j_call: TRBJ1-1; v_call: TRBV5-1; d_call: NA; cdr3_nt: TGCGCCAGCAGCTTGTCAGCAGTCAACACTGAAGCTTTCTTT; cdr3_aa: CASSLSAVNTEAFF
clone_size: NA; j_call: TRBJ2-7; v_call: TRBV9; d_call: NA; cdr3_nt: TGTGCCAGCAGCGTTTCTGCTTACTCCTACGAGCAGTACTTC; cdr3_aa: CASSVSAYSYEQYF
clone_size: NA; j_call: TRBJ1-2; v_call: TRBV5-6; d_call: NA; cdr3_nt: TGTGCCAGCAGCTCCACAGGGAGCTATGGCTACACCTTC; cdr3_aa: CASSSTGSYGYTF
clone_size: NA; j_call: TRBJ2-7; v_call: TRBV28; d_call: NA; cdr3_nt: TGTGCCAGCAGAGAGGACTTCTCCTACGAGCAGTACTTC; cdr3_aa: CASREDFSYEQYF
clone_size: NA; j_call: TRBJ2-2; v_call: TRBV9; d_call: NA; cdr3_nt: TGTGCCAGCACCCGCACAGGCCAATTAACCGGGGAGCTGTTTTTT; cdr3_aa: CASTRTGQLTGELFF
clone_size: NA; j_call: TRBJ2-1; v_call: TRBV19; d_call: NA; cdr3_nt: TGTGCCAGTAAGGGCATTCTCGGTGCTAATGAGCAGTTCTTC; cdr3_aa: CASKGILGANEQFF
clone_size: NA; j_call: TRBJ2-5; v_call: TRBV28; d_call: NA; cdr3_nt: TGTGCCAGCAGCAGGGGGAGGGAGACCCAGTACTTC; cdr3_aa: CASSRGRETQYF
clone_size: NA; j_call: TRBJ1-4; v_call: TRBV6-2/TRBV6-3; d_call: NA; cdr3_nt: TGTGCCAGCAGTTACTCCCCCCGGACCCCTAATGAAAAACTGTTTTTT; cdr3_aa: CASSYSPRTPNEKLFF
clone_size: few; j_call: TRBJ2-5; v_call: TRBV11-2; d_call: NA; cdr3_nt: TGTGCCAGCAGCATCGGGTTACTGGGGGAGACCCAGTACTTC; cdr3_aa: CASSIGLLGETQYF
clone_size: NA; j_call: TRBJ1-1; v_call: TRBV6-2/TRBV6-3; d_call: TRBD1; cdr3_nt: TGTGCCAGCAGTTCCGGACAGGGGGAGTACACTGAAGCTTTCTTT; cdr3_aa: CASSSGQGEYTEAFF
clone_size: NA; j_call: TRBJ2-7; v_call: TRBV9; d_call: TRBD1; cdr3_nt: TGTGCCAGCAGCGCGGACAGGAACTCCTACGAGCAGTACTTC; cdr3_aa: CASSADRNSYEQYF
clone_size: NA; j_call: TRBJ2-3; v_call: TRBV27; d_call: NA; cdr3_nt: TGTGCCAGCACCTTGAGGGCGGGAGATACGCAGTATTTT; cdr3_aa: CASTLRAGDTQYF
clone_size: NA; j_call: TRBJ2-7; v_call: TRBV7-2; d_call: TRBD1; cdr3_nt: TGTGCCAGCAGCTCTGGACAGGGGTCGTTCTACGAGCAGTACTTC; cdr3_aa: CASSSGQGSFYEQYF
clone_size: NA; j_call: TRBJ1-6; v_call: TRBV3-1/TRBV3-2; d_call: NA; cdr3_nt: TGTGCCAGCAGCCAGGGGGTCCGGAATTCACCCCTCCACTTT; cdr3_aa: CASSQGVRNSPLHF
clone_size: NA; j_call: TRBJ1-2; v_call: TRBV6-6; d_call: NA; cdr3_nt: TGTGCCAGCAGTTACGGGGTTGGTAACTATGGCTACACCTTC; cdr3_aa: CASSYGVGNYGYTF
clone_size: few; j_call: TRBJ2-7; v_call: TRBV6-5; d_call: TRBD1; cdr3_nt: TGTGCCAGCCGTCTGACAGGGGGTTTAGGGGAGCAGTACTTC; cdr3_aa: CASRLTGGLGEQYF
clone_size: NA; j_call: TRBJ2-5; v_call: TRBV14; d_call: NA; cdr3_nt: TGTGCCAGCAGCGCAAGGGGGGTGACTCAAGAGACCCAGTACTTC; cdr3_aa: CASSARGVTQETQYF
clone_size: NA; j_call: TRBJ1-1; v_call: TRBV20-1; d_call: NA; cdr3_nt: TGCAGTGCTAGTGGGCGAGGGGTCACTGAAGCTTTCTTT; cdr3_aa: CSASGRGVTEAFF
clone_size: once; j_call: TRBJ2-3; v_call: TRBV4-1; d_call: TRBD2; cdr3_nt: TGCGCCAGCAGCCAAGCTGGGGGGAGGGCCCTCACAGATACGCAGTATTTT; cdr3_aa: CASSQAGGRALTDTQYF
clone_size: NA; j_call: TRBJ2-7; v_call: TRBV6-6; d_call: NA; cdr3_nt: TGTGCCAGCAAGACCCAGGGGAGCTCCTACGAGCAGTACTTC; cdr3_aa: CASKTQGSSYEQYF
clone_size: NA; j_call: TRBJ2-5; v_call: TRBV12-3/TRBV12-4; d_call: NA; cdr3_nt: TGTGCCAGCTGTTGGGGGGATAGGGAGACCCAGTACTTC; cdr3_aa: CASCWGDRETQYF
clone_size: NA; j_call: TRBJ2-2; v_call: TRBV6-6; d_call: NA; cdr3_nt: TGTGCCAGCGGCACCGGGGAGCTGTTTTTT; cdr3_aa: CASGTGELFF
clone_size: NA; j_call: TRBJ2-7; v_call: TRBV11-2; d_call: TRBD2; cdr3_nt: TGTGCCAGCAGCCAGAGCGGGATAGGGAGCGAGCAGTACTTC; cdr3_aa: CASSQSGIGSEQYF